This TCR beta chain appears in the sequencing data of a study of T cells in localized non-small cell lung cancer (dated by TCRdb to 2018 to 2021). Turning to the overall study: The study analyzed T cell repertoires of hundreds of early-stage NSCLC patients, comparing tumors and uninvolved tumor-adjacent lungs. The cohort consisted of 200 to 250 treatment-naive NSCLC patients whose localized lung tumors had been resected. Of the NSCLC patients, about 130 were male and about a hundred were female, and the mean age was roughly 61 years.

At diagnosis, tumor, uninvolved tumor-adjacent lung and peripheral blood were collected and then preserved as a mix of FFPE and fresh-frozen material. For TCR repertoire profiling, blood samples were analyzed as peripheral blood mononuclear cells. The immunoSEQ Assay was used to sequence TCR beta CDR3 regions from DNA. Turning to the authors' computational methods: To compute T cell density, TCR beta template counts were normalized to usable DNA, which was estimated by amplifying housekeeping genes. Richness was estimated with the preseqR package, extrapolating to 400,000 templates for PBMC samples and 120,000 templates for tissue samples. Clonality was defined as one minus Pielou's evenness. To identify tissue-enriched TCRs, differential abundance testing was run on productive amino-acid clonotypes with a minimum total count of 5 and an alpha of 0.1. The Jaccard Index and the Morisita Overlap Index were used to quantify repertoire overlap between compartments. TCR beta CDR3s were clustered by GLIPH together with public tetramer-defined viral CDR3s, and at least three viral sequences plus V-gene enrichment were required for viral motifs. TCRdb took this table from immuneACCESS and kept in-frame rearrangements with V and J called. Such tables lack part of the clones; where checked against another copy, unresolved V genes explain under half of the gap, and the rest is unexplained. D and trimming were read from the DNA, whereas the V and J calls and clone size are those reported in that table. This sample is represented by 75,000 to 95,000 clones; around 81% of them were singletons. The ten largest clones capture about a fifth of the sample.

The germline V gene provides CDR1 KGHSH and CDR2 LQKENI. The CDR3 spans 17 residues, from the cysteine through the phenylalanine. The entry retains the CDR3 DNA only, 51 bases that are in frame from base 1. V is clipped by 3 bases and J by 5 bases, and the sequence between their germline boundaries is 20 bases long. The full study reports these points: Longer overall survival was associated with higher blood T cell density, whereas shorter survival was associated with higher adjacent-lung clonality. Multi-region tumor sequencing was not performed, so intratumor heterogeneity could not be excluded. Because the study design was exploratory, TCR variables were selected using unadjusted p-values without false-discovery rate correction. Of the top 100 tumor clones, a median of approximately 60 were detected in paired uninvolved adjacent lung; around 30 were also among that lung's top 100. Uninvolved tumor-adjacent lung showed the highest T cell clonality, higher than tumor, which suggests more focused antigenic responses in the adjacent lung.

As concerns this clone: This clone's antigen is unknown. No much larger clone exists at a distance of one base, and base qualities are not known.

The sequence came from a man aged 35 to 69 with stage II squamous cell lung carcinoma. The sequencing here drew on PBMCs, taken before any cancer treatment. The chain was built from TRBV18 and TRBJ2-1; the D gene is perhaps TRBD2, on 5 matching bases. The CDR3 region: CASSPSSPTTSNNEQFF. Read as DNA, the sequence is TGTGCCAGCTCACCTAGTAGCCCTACAACTAGTAACAATGAGCAGTTCTTC.